This passage covers 20 T cell receptor beta chains from one sample sequenced in a study of response to subunit inactivated influenza vaccine. TCRdb redid the calling of the RT-PCR reads with MiXCR, one entry per CDR3 protein. The data show 500,000 to 600,000 distinct CDR3 sequences, 10% to 15% seen once. Sequenced here: PBMCs from blood, sampled roughly 48 days after vaccination. The receptors shown here come from a man between 45 and 60 years old who received an inactivated influenza vaccine.

The chain links TRBV6-1 to TRBJ1-5; D not resolved. V gave up 1 base and J gave up 4 bases, with 5 bases separating them. The germline CDR1 and CDR2 sequences are MNHNS and SASEGT. The CDR3 contains 13 residues. The CDR3 coding sequence is TGTGCCAGCAGTGAAGAACCAAATCAGCCCCAGCATTTT. Translating gives CASSEEPNQPQHF.

This clonotype was observed many times. This sequence joins TRBV12-3 or TRBV12-4 and TRBJ2-7; D possibly corresponds to TRBD1 (5 bases). The CDR3 extends over 14 amino acids. V was pared by 5 bases and J by 2 bases, with 13 bases between. CDR3 residues: CASSPGLAAYEQYF. CDR3 bases: TGTGCCAGCAGTCCAGGGCTCGCCGCCTACGAGCAGTACTTC.

This clonotype was counted at least ten times. The chain combines TRBV20-1 with TRBJ1-2; D is unresolved. This CDR3 spans 11 amino acids. The V gene lost 6 bases and the J gene lost 7 bases, with 12 bases spanning the gap. Germline values: CDR1 DFQATT, CDR2 SNEGSKA (reference sequence). The DNA for the CDR3 is TGCAGTGCCCGCAAGGGCGTTGGCTACACCTTC. It encodes CSARKGVGYTF.

The J gene is TRBJ2-7, the V gene TRBV10-3, with D possibly being TRBD2 (6 bases). Germline values: CDR1 ENHRY, CDR2 SYGVKD. Trimming pared 2 bases from V and 2 bases from J, leaving 10 bases between. The CDR3 covers 14 residues. The CDR3 sequence: CAISERRGTYEQYF. CDR3 DNA: TGTGCCATCAGTGAGCGGAGGGGTACCTACGAGCAGTACTTC.

This clonotype was detected a few times. Given a much more abundant clone one base away, this may be a read error. The CDR3 DNA follows: TGCAGTGCCGCAAACACAGGGGGAGGTGAAGAGACCCAGTACTTC. As protein: CSAANTGGGEETQYF. The chain couples TRBV20-1 to TRBJ2-5; 8 bases match TRBD1. The CDR3 consists of 15 residues. The J segment lost 3 bases and the V segment lost 6 bases, leaving 12 bases of the junction unmatched. Germline-derived CDR1 and CDR2 are DFQATT and SNEGSKA (reference sequence).

This clonotype has a handful of counts. V and J are TRBV20-1 and TRBJ2-1; 8 bases match TRBD1. CDR3 length: 15 residues. Germline V CDR1 and CDR2: DFQATT, SNEGSKA (reference sequence). V trimming: 3 bases; J trimming: 7 bases; junction bases outside the gene matches: 11. CDR3 protein: CSASVRTGTENEQFF. In DNA, the CDR3 is TGCAGTGCTAGTGTACGGACAGGGACTGAAAATGAGCAGTTCTTC.

This clonotype was seen at least ten times. The chain links TRBV4-3 to TRBJ2-1, with D perhaps TRBD2 (5 bases). Germline V gene data show CDR1 as LGHNA and CDR2 as YSLEER. This CDR3 spans 13 amino acids. The ends were cut back, 2 bases at V and 9 bases at J, with 11 bases in the middle. The CDR3 region is CASSQRGMGEQFF. The CDR3 coding sequence is TGCGCCAGCAGCCAACGAGGGATGGGTGAGCAGTTCTTC.

The chain links TRBV12-3 or TRBV12-4 to TRBJ2-7; 8 bases agree with TRBD1. The CDR3 consists of 17 residues. Trimming at V came to 5 bases and at J to 1 base, leaving 13 bases not matched to a gene. The CDR3 DNA reads as TGTGCCAGCAGTCCAAGCTCCGGGACAGGCCTTTCCTACGAGCAGTACTTC. This codes for CASSPSSGTGLSYEQYF.

J is TRBJ2-1 and V is TRBV5-1, with TRBD2 as a possible D gene (5 bases). Trimming took off 4 bases at V and 4 bases at J, with 15 bases between the two ends. From germline, CDR1 is SGHRS and CDR2 YFSETQ. The CDR3 consists of 15 residues. DNA of the CDR3: TGCGCCAGCAGCCTGACCGGGATCTTATACAATGAGCAGTTCTTC. Residues: CASSLTGILYNEQFF.

This clonotype has more than one count but fewer than ten. This rearrangement joins TRBV20-1 to TRBJ1-6, with 9 bases identical to TRBD1. Germline loops: CDR1 DFQATT, CDR2 SNEGSKA (reference sequence). V shed 2 bases and J 7 bases; nucleotides not matched to a gene: 9. The length of the CDR3 is 16 residues. This chain's CDR3 is CSARPRDRASNSPLHF. In nucleotides, the CDR3 is TGCAGTGCTAGACCCAGGGACAGGGCCTCGAATTCACCCCTCCACTTT.

J is TRBJ2-7 and V is TRBV12-3 or TRBV12-4; TRBD1 or TRBD2 may be the D gene (5 bases each). V lost 3 bases and J lost 3, with 12 bases in between. This CDR3 is 14 amino acids long. The CDR3: CASSFWGSGYEQYF. CDR3 in DNA: TGTGCCAGCAGTTTTTGGGGGAGTGGCTACGAGCAGTACTTC.

This clonotype was seen only a few times. CDR3 sequence: CASSLLATTYEQYF. The CDR3 bases are TGCGCCAGCAGCTTGCTGGCAACTACCTACGAGCAGTACTTC. The gene calls are TRBV5-1 and TRBJ2-7, with D hard to call. This CDR3 region has 14 residues. CDR1 and CDR2 (germline): SGHRS, YFSETQ. V was shortened by 1 base and J by 2 bases, with 10 bases between the two germline ends.

The chain combines TRBV4-2 with TRBJ1-4; 7 bases are shared with TRBD1. CDR3 length: 14 amino acids. Germline CDR1 LGHNA, CDR2 YNFKEQ. V lost 5 bases, J lost 7 bases, and 7 bases stayed unmatched. The DNA for the CDR3 is TGTGCCAGCAGCAGCAGGGGGTTGGGTGAAAAACTGTTTTTT. Translation gives CASSSRGLGEKLFF.

This clonotype was observed a few times. The chain combines TRBV6-1 with TRBJ2-7; a possible D gene is TRBD1 (7 bases). CDR1 is MNHNS and CDR2 is SASEGT in the germline V gene. CDR3 length equals 12 residues. With 7 bases removed from V and 7 bases from J, the gap between germline ends came to 14 bases. CDR3 residues: CASIRQGGEQYF. The CDR3 nucleotides are TGTGCCAGCATAAGACAGGGAGGAGAGCAGTACTTC.

This chain connects TRBV27 to TRBJ2-1; perhaps TRBD1 as D (6 bases). Deletions cut 6 bases from V and 2 bases from J, with 14 bases between. The CDR3 totals 15 residues. The germline V gene has CDR1 MNHEY and CDR2 SMNVEV (reference sequence). The CDR3 here is CASRPSGAPYNEQFF. In DNA, the CDR3 is TGTGCCAGCAGACCCTCAGGGGCCCCCTACAATGAGCAGTTCTTC.

This chain uses TRBV28 with TRBJ2-2, with 8 bases lining up with TRBD1. J lost 3 bases, V lost 6 bases, and 6 bases had no gene match. Germline assignment: CDR1 MDHEN and CDR2 SYDVKM. The length of the CDR3 is 15 residues. CDR3 region: CASRRATGDTGELFF. The CDR3 DNA follows: TGTGCCAGCAGAAGAGCGACAGGGGACACCGGGGAGCTGTTTTTT.

This clonotype came up many times. The chain uses TRBV20-1 and TRBJ2-1, with 16 bases matching TRBD2. The trim removed 5 bases at V and 8 bases at J, leaving 9 bases unmatched. Per the germline V gene, CDR1 is DFQATT and CDR2 is SNEGSKA (reference sequence). The CDR3 consists of 16 residues. In nucleotides, the CDR3 is TGCAGTGCTCATGGGACTAGCGGGAGGGCCAACTATGAGCAGTTCTTC. Encoded protein: CSAHGTSGRANYEQFF.

This clonotype was detected many times. The chain couples TRBV6-5 to TRBJ2-3; TRBD1 agrees at 8 bases. Germline assignment: CDR1 MNHEY and CDR2 SVGAGI. The CDR3 totals 14 residues. After removal of 2 bases from V and 9 bases from J, the junction contained 7 bases not matched to a gene. The CDR3 DNA is TGTGCCAGCAGTTACGGACAGGGTCGCCGGACGCAGTATTTT. Residues: CASSYGQGRRTQYF.

The sample holds a few counts of this clonotype. For the CDR3, the DNA is TGTGCCAGCACCAAGGACAGTGCCCAGGCTTTCTTT. Encoded protein: CASTKDSAQAFF. V gene TRBV7-8 combines with J gene TRBJ1-1, with D possibly TRBD1 on 6 matching bases. CDR1 is SGHVS, CDR2 FQNEAQ, per germline. The ends were cut back, 7 bases at V and 11 bases at J, with 17 bases in the middle. The CDR3 covers 12 residues.

This clonotype was observed a few times. J is TRBJ2-1 and V is TRBV12-3 or TRBV12-4, with unresolved D. Trimming pared 6 bases from V and 2 bases from J, leaving 14 bases between. The CDR3 extends over 15 amino acids. CDR3 sequence reads: CASRWGIGPYNEQFF. The DNA for the CDR3 is TGTGCCAGCAGATGGGGAATCGGGCCCTACAATGAGCAGTTCTTC.